This TCR beta chain is drawn from a study of blood T cell repertoires in COVID-19. Study background: Acute and convalescent COVID-19 samples came from the United States, Italy and Spain. PBMCs, B-cell-depleted T cells, or T cells were the source of the cDNA or gDNA that made up the material.

Methods used by the authors: For nucleated cells, counts were estimated from reference gene primer amplification. Some clones are missing from TCRdb's copy, which holds only in-frame ones; the method was immunoSEQ multiplex PCR. V and J calls and clone size follow that table, whereas D and trimming were derived from the DNA. The sample lists 150,000 to 190,000 clones; roughly 80% were seen once. Germline loops: CDR1 SGHTA, CDR2 FQGTGA. V lost 3 bases, J lost 1 base, and 8 bases lay in between. The CDR3 totals 14 residues. The source of this sequence is a man aged 60 to 75 with acute or convalescent COVID-19. Sequencing was carried out using peripheral blood. V and J are TRBV7-3 and TRBJ2-3; weak D call: TRBD2 (6 bases). In DNA, the CDR3 is TGTGCCAGCAGCTTCGGCGGGGGCACAGATACGCAGTATTTT. Protein sequence: CASSFGGGTDTQYF.